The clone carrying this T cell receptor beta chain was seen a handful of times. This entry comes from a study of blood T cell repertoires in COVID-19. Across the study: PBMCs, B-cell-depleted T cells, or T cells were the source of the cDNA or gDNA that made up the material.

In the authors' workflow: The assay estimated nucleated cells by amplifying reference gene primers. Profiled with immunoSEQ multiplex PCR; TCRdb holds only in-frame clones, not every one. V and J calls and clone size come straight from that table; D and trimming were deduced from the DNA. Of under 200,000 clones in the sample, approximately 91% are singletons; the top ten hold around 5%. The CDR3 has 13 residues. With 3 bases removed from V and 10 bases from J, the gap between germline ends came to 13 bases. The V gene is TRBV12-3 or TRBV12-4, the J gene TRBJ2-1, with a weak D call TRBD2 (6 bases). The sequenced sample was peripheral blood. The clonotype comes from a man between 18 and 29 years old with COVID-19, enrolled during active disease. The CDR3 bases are TGTGCCAGCAGTTTGGGGGGTGGGACCGAGCAGTTCTTC. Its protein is CASSLGGGTEQFF.